The rows below give T cell receptor beta chains drawn from one sample of a study of blood T cell repertoires in COVID-19. Profiled with immunoSEQ multiplex PCR; TCRdb holds only in-frame clones, not every one. The table records tens of thousands of clones, around nine tenths of them present only once. Sequenced: peripheral blood. All receptors come from a woman of 80 years or more with acute or convalescent COVID-19. The CDR3 runs from the conserved cysteine through the conserved F or W. A D gene is named only where the DNA matches it firmly. The listing skips clone size in some rows; elsewhere it reads once, few, many or a size class.

J | size | V | D | CDR3 | DNA
TRBJ1-4 | . | TRBV6-2/TRBV6-3 | . | CASSYSIFEGATNEKLFF | TGTGCCAGCAGTTACTCGATCTTCGAGGGCGCAACTAATGAAAAACTGTTTTTT
TRBJ1-1 | . | TRBV7-9 | . | CASSLLVAGWNTEAFF | TGTGCCAGCAGCTTACTAGTTGCGGGATGGAACACTGAAGCTTTCTTT
TRBJ1-6 | . | TRBV11-1 | . | CASSPSINSPLHF | TGTGCCAGCAGCCCATCAATTAATTCACCCCTCCACTTT
TRBJ2-2 | . | TRBV6-4 | TRBD2 | CASGRTSGGANTGELFF | TGTGCCAGCGGACGGACTAGCGGGGGGGCGAACACCGGGGAGCTGTTTTTT
TRBJ1-4 | . | TRBV7-9 | . | CASMDRTATNEKLFF | TGTGCCAGCATGGATCGGACTGCAACTAATGAAAAACTGTTTTTT
TRBJ2-7 | few | TRBV6-5 | . | CASSYSWLAEQYF | TGTGCCAGCAGTTACTCGTGGCTAGCGGAGCAGTACTTC
TRBJ2-3 | . | TRBV7-2 | . | CASRRTTTDTQYF | TGTGCCAGCAGAAGGACAACGACAGATACGCAGTATTTT
TRBJ1-2 | . | TRBV6-2/TRBV6-3 | . | CASSYRQLGYTF | TGTGCCAGCAGTTACCGACAGTTGGGCTACACCTTC
TRBJ1-3 | . | TRBV7-2 | TRBD1 | CASSLVHGGTGSGNTIYF | TGTGCCAGCAGCTTAGTGCACGGTGGGACAGGCTCTGGAAACACCATATATTTT
TRBJ2-1 | once | TRBV19 | TRBD2 | CASKTGAGGPYNEQFF | TGTGCCAGTAAGACAGGAGCGGGAGGACCCTACAATGAGCAGTTCTTC
TRBJ2-7 | . | TRBV27 | . | CASSLSVAYEQYF | TGTGCCAGCAGTTTATCGGTAGCCTACGAGCAGTACTTC
TRBJ2-7 | . | TRBV7-2 | . | CASSLGRGGGPWLF | TGTGCCAGCAGCTTAGGACGTGGAGGGGGCCCATGGCTCTTC
TRBJ2-5 | . | TRBV7-7 | TRBD1 | CASSFQGAVGTQYF | TGTGCTAGCAGCTTCCAGGGGGCGGTTGGGACCCAGTACTTC
TRBJ1-1 | . | TRBV9 | . | CASSPAGHLNTEAFF | TGTGCCAGCAGCCCTGCCGGACACTTGAACACTGAAGCTTTCTTT
TRBJ2-1 | . | TRBV7-3 | TRBD2 | CASSSGLAGRYNEQFF | TGTGCCAGCAGCTCGGGACTAGCGGGAAGATACAATGAGCAGTTCTTC
TRBJ1-4 | . | TRBV23-1 | TRBD1 | CASGPGTANEKLFF | TGCGCCAGCGGCCCCGGGACAGCCAATGAAAAACTGTTTTTT
TRBJ2-7 | . | TRBV5-1 | TRBD1 | CASRRGQGSYEQYF | TGCGCCAGCAGAAGGGGACAGGGATCCTACGAGCAGTACTTC
TRBJ1-2 | once | TRBV6-5 | . | CASRGGWNGYTF | TGTGCCAGCAGAGGGGGTTGGAATGGCTACACCTTC
TRBJ2-6 | . | TRBV30 | . | CAWSQGSSGANVLTF | TGTGCCTGGAGCCAGGGCTCCTCTGGGGCCAACGTCCTGACTTTC
TRBJ2-1 | . | TRBV7-8 | . | CASSLDKVGLPTSYNEQFF | TGTGCCAGCAGCTTAGATAAAGTGGGACTGCCCACCTCCTACAATGAGCAGTTCTTC
TRBJ1-4 | few | TRBV5-8 | . | CASSFIMPQGEKLFF | TGTGCCAGCAGCTTCATTATGCCCCAGGGAGAAAAACTGTTTTTT
TRBJ1-1 | few | TRBV5-8 | . | CASEPTGANTEAFF | TGTGCCAGCGAACCGACAGGAGCAAACACTGAAGCTTTCTTT
TRBJ2-2 | . | TRBV19 | TRBD2 | CASSSGSSTGELFF | TGTGCCAGTTCTAGCGGAAGCTCAACCGGGGAGCTGTTTTTT
TRBJ1-2 | once | TRBV3-1/TRBV3-2 | TRBD1 | CASSPSTGTGSYTF | TGTGCCAGCAGCCCTTCGACAGGGACAGGAAGCTACACCTTC
TRBJ1-4 | . | TRBV5-1 | TRBD1 | CASSPGTALNEKLFF | TGCGCCAGCAGCCCTGGGACAGCACTTAATGAAAAACTGTTTTTT